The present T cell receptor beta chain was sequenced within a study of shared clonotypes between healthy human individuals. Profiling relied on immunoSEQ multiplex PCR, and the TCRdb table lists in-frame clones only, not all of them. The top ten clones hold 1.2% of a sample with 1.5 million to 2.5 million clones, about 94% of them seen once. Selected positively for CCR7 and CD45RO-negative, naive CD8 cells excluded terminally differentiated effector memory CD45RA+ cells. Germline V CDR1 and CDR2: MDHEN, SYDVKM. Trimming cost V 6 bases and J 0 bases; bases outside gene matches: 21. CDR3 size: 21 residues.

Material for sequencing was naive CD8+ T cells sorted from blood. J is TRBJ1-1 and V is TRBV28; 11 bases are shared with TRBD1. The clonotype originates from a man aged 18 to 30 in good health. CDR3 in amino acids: CASSSSGAIRDRGKMNTEAFF. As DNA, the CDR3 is TGTGCCAGCAGCTCTAGTGGAGCAATAAGGGACAGGGGGAAGATGAACACTGAAGCTTTCTTT.